This T cell receptor beta chain was identified in a study of T-cell reconstitution after alpha-beta-depleted transplantation in children. The CDR3 runs 15 residues. Germline V lookup: CDR1 SQVTM, CDR2 ANQGSEA. V was cut by 4 bases and J by 5 bases, with 20 bases left in between. Preparation of the TCRbeta library used unique molecular identifiers. TCRdb re-derived calls from the PCR reads in MiXCR, one entry per CDR3 protein. The data contain roughly 120,000 distinct CDR3 sequences, 23% of them seen just once; the ten biggest clones take up 10% to 13%. This clonotype was found many times. This rearrangement joins TRBV29-1 to TRBJ2-5; D is perhaps TRBD2 (6 bases). The TCR originated in a male patient between 2 and 15 years old who had a stem cell transplant for chronic granulomatous disease, so the T cells may come from the graft donor. Sequencing was performed on PBMCs, mostly from graft donor cells, taken 180 days after TCRalphabeta/CD19-depleted stem cell transplant. The CDR3 protein is CSVVGPGLLRETQYF. The DNA of the CDR3 is TGCAGCGTTGTGGGCCCGGGACTCCTTAGGGAGACCCAGTACTTC.